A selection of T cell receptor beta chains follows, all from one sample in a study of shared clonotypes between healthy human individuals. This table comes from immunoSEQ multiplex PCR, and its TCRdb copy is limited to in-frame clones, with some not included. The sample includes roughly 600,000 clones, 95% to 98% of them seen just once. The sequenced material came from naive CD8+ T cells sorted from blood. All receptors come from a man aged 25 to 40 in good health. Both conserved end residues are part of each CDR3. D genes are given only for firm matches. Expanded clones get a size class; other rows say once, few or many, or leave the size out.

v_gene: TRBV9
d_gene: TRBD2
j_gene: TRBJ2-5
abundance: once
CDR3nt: TGTGCCAGCAGTACTAGCGGGAGGGTAGAGACCCAGTACTTC
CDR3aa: CASSTSGRVETQYF

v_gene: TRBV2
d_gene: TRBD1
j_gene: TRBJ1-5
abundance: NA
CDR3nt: TGTGCCAGCAGTGACTCCCACAGGGGACTAAATCAGCCCCAGCATTTT
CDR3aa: CASSDSHRGLNQPQHF

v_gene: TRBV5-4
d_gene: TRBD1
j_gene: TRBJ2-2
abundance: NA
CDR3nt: TGTGCCAGCAGCTTGGTGGGACAGGGGGCCGGGGAGCTGTTTTTT
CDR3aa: CASSLVGQGAGELFF

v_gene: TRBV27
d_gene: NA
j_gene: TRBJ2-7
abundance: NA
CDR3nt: TGTGCCAGCAGTTTAAGGGGTTCCTACGAGCAGTACTTC
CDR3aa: CASSLRGSYEQYF

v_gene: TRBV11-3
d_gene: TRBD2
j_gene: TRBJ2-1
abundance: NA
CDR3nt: TGTGCCAGCAGCGACTGGACTAGCGGCGGCAATGAGCAGTTCTTC
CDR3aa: CASSDWTSGGNEQFF

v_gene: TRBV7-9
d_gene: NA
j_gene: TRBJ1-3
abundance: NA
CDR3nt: TGTGCCAGCAAAGACGACACCATATATTTT
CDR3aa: CASKDDTIYF

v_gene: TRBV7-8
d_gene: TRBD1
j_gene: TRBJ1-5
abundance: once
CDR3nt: TGTGCCAGCAGCTCCGACAGGGACAATCAGCCCCAGCATTTT
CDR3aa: CASSSDRDNQPQHF

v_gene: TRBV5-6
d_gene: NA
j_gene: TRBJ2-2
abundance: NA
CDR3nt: TGTGCCAGCAGAATACAGAACACCGGGGAGCTGTTTTTT
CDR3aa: CASRIQNTGELFF

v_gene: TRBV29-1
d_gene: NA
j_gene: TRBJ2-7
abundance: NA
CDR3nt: TGCAGCGTTGTCTCACAGGACTCCTACGAGCAGTACTTC
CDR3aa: CSVVSQDSYEQYF

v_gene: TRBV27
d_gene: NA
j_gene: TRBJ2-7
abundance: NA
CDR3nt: TGTGCCAGCAGTTTAAGGGGGCCCACGGGGGCGCCTGTATACGAGCAGTACTTC
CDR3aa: CASSLRGPTGAPVYEQYF

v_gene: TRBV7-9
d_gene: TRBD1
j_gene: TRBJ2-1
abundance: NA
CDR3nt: TGTGCCAGCAGCTTAATACAGGGACAGGGAAGCAATGAGCAGTTCTTC
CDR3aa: CASSLIQGQGSNEQFF

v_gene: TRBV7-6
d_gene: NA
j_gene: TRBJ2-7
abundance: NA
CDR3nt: TGTGCCAGCAGCAGCGTGCGGGGCTCCTACGAGCAGTACTTC
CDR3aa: CASSSVRGSYEQYF

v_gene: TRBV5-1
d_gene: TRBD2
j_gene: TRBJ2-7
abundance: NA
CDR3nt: TGCGCCAGCAGCTACGGGACTAGCGACGAGCAGTACTTC
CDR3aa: CASSYGTSDEQYF

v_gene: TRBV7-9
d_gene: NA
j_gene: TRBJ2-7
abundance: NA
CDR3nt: TGTGCCAGCAGCCACCGAGGCGTGTCCTACGAGCAGTACTTC
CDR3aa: CASSHRGVSYEQYF

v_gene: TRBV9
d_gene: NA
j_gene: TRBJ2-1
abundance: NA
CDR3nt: TGTGCCAGCAGCGCAAGGACCACTCAATACAATGAGCAGTTCTTC
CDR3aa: CASSARTTQYNEQFF

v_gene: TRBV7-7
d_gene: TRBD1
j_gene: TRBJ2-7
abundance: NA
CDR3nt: TGTGCTAGCAGCGACGGGACAGGGGCCTACGAGCAGTACTTC
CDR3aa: CASSDGTGAYEQYF

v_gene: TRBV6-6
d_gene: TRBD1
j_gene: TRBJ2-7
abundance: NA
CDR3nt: TGTGCCAGCAGTTACTCTTACGAAGAACAGGGGGACGAGCAGTACTTC
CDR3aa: CASSYSYEEQGDEQYF

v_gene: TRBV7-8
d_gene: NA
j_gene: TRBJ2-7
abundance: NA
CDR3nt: TGTGCCAGCAGTAGTCCGGGCAATAACTACGAGCAGTACTTC
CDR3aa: CASSSPGNNYEQYF

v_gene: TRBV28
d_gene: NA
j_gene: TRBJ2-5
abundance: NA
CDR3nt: TGTGCCAGCAGTCCCCCCGCCGGCCAAGAGACCCAGTACTTC
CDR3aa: CASSPPAGQETQYF

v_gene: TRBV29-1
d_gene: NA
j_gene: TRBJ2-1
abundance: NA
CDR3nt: TGCAGCGTCCCAGTTCGGGGGCCACTTGTCCCCTACAATGAGCAGTTCTTC
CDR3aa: CSVPVRGPLVPYNEQFF

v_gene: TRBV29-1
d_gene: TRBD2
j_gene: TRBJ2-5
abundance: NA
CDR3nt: TGCAGCGTTGAACTGACTAGCGGGCCGGGCAGACCCCAAGAGACCCAGTACTTC
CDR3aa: CSVELTSGPGRPQETQYF

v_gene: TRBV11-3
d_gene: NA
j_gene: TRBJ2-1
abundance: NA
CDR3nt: TGTGCCAGCAGCAAAGGAACCCACAATGAGCAGTTCTTC
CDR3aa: CASSKGTHNEQFF

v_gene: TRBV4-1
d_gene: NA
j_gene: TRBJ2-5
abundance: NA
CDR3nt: TGCGCCAGCAGCCAACCGGGGAAGACCCAGTACTTC
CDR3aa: CASSQPGKTQYF

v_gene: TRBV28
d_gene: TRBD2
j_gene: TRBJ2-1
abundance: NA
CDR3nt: TGTGCCAGCAGGAGGGCGGGGGCCTACAATGAGCAGTTCTTC
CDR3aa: CASRRAGAYNEQFF

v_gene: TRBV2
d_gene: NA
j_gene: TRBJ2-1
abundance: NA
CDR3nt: TGTGCCAGCAGTGAGAAGGATGAGCAGTTCTTC
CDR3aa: CASSEKDEQFF

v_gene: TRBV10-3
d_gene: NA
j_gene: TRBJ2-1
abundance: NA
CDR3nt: TGTGCCATCAGTGATAGTGGGTACGATGAGCAGTTCTTC
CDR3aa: CAISDSGYDEQFF

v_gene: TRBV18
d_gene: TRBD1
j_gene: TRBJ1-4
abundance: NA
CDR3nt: TGTGCCAGCTCACATACGACCGGGACAGCTAATGAAAAACTGTTTTTT
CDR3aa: CASSHTTGTANEKLFF

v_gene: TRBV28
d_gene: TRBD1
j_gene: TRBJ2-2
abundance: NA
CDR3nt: TGTGCCAGCACCGACAGGGGGTACACCGGGGAGCTGTTTTTT
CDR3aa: CASTDRGYTGELFF

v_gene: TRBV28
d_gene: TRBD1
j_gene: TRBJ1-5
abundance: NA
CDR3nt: TGTGCCAGCAGTTTACGGGGCGGACAGGGTTTAAGGTTCAATCAGCCCCAGCATTTT
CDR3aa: CASSLRGGQGLRFNQPQHF

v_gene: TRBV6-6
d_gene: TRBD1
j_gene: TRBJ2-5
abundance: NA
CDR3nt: TGTGCCAGCAGTTACCCGGGACAGCCAGAGACCCAGTACTTC
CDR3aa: CASSYPGQPETQYF

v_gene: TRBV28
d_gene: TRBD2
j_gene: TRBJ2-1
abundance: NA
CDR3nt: TGTGCCAGCAGTTTAGGAGCGGGAGGGGGTCGTATCTACAATGAGCAGTTCTTC
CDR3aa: CASSLGAGGGRIYNEQFF

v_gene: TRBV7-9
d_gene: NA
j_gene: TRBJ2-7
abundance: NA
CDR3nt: TGTGCCAGCAGTCCCACAGTAGCCTACGAGCAGTACTTC
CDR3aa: CASSPTVAYEQYF

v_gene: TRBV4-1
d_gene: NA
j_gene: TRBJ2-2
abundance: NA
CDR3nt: TGCGCCAGCAGCTGGGTGAGGACACCGAACACCGGGGAGCTGTTTTTT
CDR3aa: CASSWVRTPNTGELFF

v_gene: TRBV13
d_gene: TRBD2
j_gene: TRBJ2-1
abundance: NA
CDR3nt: TGTGCCAGCACGGTTCTAGCGGAGTACAATGAGCAGTTCTTC
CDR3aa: CASTVLAEYNEQFF

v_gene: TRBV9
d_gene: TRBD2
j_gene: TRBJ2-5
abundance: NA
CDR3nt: TGTGCCAGCAGCGCGACTAGCGGGGAGACCCAGTACTTC
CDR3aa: CASSATSGETQYF

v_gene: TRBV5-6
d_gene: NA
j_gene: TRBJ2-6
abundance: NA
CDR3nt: TGTGCCAGCAGCCCTCCCGGACAAAGCTCTGGGGCCAACGTCCTGACTTTC
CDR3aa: CASSPPGQSSGANVLTF

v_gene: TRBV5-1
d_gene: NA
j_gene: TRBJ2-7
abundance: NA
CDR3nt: TGCGCCAGCAGCGCAAGCTCCTACGAGCAGTACTTC
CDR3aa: CASSASSYEQYF

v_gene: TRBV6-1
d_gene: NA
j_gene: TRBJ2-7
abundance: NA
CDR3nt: TGTGCCAGCAGTCTACAGATCCTCCGGAACGAGCAGTACTTC
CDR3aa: CASSLQILRNEQYF

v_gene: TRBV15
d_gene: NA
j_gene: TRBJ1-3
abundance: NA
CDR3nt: TGTGCCACCGGCCGAGGCGAGAGCTCTGGAAACACCATATATTTT
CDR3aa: CATGRGESSGNTIYF

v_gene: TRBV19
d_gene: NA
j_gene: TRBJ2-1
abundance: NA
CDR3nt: TGTGCCAGTAGTTTTTCTAGCGCGATCTCCTACAATGAGCAGTTCTTC
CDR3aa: CASSFSSAISYNEQFF

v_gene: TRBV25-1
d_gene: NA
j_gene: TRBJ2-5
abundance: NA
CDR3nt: TGTGCCAGCAGTGTTCTTATTGCGGGACGAGAGACCCAGTACTTC
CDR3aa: CASSVLIAGRETQYF

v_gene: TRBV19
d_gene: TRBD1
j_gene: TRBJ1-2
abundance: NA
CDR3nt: TGTGCCAGTATTCCGGGACAGGGTTATGGCTACACCTTC
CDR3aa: CASIPGQGYGYTF

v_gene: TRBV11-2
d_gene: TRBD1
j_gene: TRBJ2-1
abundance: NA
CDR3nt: TGTGCCAGCAGCTTAGGACAGGGGGAGCAGTTCTTC
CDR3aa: CASSLGQGEQFF

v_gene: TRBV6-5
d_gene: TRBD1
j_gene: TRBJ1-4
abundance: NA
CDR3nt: TGTGCCAGCAGCCCCCGGGACAGGGGGGTGGAAAAACTGTTTTTT
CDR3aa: CASSPRDRGVEKLFF